The 7 T cell receptor beta chains given below trace back to one sample, sequenced in a study of blood T cell repertoires in COVID-19 (dated by TCRdb to 2020 to 2022). The library was produced with the immunoSEQ multiplex PCR assay. TCRdb provides this immuneACCESS table in a form limited to in-frame rearrangements. Some clones are lacking; in checked studies, under half of them reflect an unresolved V gene, and why the rest are absent is not known. The sample profile shows a few hundred thousand clones; over 75% of them were found once. The ten biggest clones cover 1% of the sample. Sequences were obtained from peripheral blood. The receptor set was obtained from a man aged 45-65 years with active or convalescent COVID-19.

This rearrangement joins TRBV7-8 to TRBJ1-1; the D gene is possibly TRBD1 (5 bases). The V gene's germline CDR1 is SGHVS and CDR2 FQNEAQ. Trimming took 0 bases from V and 1 from J, leaving 6 bases between them. The CDR3 loop spans 14 amino acids. The DNA of the CDR3 is TGTGCCAGCAGCTTAGCGGGGGGGAACACTGAAGCTTTCTTT. As protein: CASSLAGGNTEAFF. Combining the CDR3 with reference TRBV7-8 and TRBJ1-1 gives the whole variable domain GAGVSQSPRYKVAKRGQDVALRCDPISGHVSLFWYQQALGQGPEFLTYFQNEAQLDKSGLPSDRFFAERPEGSVSTLKIQRTQQEDSAVYLCASSLAGGNTEAFFGQGTRLTVV.

This chain links TRBV5-1 with TRBJ2-5; D is perhaps TRBD2 (6 bases). Germline assignment: CDR1 SGHRS and CDR2 YFSETQ. There are 14 residues in the CDR3. V dropped 1 base and J dropped 4 bases, with 11 bases sitting between them. Here the CDR3 reads CASSLIQGGETQYF. CDR3 coding DNA: TGCGCCAGCAGCTTGATTCAGGGAGGAGAGACCCAGTACTTC.

The rearrangement uses TRBV5-1 and TRBJ2-3, with 14 bases aligning to TRBD2. Germline V CDR1 and CDR2: SGHRS, YFSETQ. V was pared by 5 bases and J by 2 bases, with 7 bases of the junction left unmatched. This CDR3 is 17 amino acids long. CDR3: CASSPGLAGGNTDTQYF. As DNA, the CDR3 is TGCGCCAGCAGTCCAGGACTAGCGGGAGGTAACACAGATACGCAGTATTTT.

This chain links TRBV18 with TRBJ1-2, with a tentative D call TRBD1 (5 bases). The CDR3 is made up of 15 amino acids. The V gene's germline CDR1 is KGHSH and CDR2 LQKENI. V gave up 6 bases and J gave up 1 base, with 15 bases separating them. The CDR3 coding sequence is TGTGCCAGCTCGCTTACAGGCGAAATTAACTATGGCTACACCTTC. Its translation is CASSLTGEINYGYTF.

This clone was detected once. This sequence joins TRBV2 and TRBJ1-1, with D tentatively TRBD1 (5 bases). CDR3 length: 15 residues. Trimming took 2 bases from V and 1 from J, leaving 11 bases between them. Germline V lookup: CDR1 SNHLY, CDR2 FYNNEI. This chain's CDR3 is CASSEYGTENTEAFF. DNA of the CDR3: TGTGCCAGCAGTGAATACGGGACTGAGAACACTGAAGCTTTCTTT.

This rearrangement joins TRBV11-2 to TRBJ2-4; TRBD1 is a possible D gene (5 bases). The V end lost 1 base, the J end lost 1 base, and 17 bases lay between the germline ends. The CDR3 consists of 18 residues. Germline V gene data show CDR1 as SGHAT and CDR2 as FQNNGV. CDR3: CASSLGLEGEMAKNIQYF. CDR3 sequence (DNA): TGTGCCAGCAGCTTAGGACTCGAAGGGGAAATGGCCAAAAACATTCAGTACTTC.

V usage is TRBV5-1 and J usage is TRBJ2-7; D might be TRBD1 (8 bases). Trimming cost V 1 base and J 2 bases, with 22 bases left between them. CDR1 is SGHRS, CDR2 YFSETQ, per germline. The CDR3 length is 18 residues. The CDR3 here is CASSLIGRTGTKTYEQYF. As DNA, the CDR3 is TGCGCCAGCAGCTTGATCGGGAGGACAGGGACTAAGACCTACGAGCAGTACTTC.